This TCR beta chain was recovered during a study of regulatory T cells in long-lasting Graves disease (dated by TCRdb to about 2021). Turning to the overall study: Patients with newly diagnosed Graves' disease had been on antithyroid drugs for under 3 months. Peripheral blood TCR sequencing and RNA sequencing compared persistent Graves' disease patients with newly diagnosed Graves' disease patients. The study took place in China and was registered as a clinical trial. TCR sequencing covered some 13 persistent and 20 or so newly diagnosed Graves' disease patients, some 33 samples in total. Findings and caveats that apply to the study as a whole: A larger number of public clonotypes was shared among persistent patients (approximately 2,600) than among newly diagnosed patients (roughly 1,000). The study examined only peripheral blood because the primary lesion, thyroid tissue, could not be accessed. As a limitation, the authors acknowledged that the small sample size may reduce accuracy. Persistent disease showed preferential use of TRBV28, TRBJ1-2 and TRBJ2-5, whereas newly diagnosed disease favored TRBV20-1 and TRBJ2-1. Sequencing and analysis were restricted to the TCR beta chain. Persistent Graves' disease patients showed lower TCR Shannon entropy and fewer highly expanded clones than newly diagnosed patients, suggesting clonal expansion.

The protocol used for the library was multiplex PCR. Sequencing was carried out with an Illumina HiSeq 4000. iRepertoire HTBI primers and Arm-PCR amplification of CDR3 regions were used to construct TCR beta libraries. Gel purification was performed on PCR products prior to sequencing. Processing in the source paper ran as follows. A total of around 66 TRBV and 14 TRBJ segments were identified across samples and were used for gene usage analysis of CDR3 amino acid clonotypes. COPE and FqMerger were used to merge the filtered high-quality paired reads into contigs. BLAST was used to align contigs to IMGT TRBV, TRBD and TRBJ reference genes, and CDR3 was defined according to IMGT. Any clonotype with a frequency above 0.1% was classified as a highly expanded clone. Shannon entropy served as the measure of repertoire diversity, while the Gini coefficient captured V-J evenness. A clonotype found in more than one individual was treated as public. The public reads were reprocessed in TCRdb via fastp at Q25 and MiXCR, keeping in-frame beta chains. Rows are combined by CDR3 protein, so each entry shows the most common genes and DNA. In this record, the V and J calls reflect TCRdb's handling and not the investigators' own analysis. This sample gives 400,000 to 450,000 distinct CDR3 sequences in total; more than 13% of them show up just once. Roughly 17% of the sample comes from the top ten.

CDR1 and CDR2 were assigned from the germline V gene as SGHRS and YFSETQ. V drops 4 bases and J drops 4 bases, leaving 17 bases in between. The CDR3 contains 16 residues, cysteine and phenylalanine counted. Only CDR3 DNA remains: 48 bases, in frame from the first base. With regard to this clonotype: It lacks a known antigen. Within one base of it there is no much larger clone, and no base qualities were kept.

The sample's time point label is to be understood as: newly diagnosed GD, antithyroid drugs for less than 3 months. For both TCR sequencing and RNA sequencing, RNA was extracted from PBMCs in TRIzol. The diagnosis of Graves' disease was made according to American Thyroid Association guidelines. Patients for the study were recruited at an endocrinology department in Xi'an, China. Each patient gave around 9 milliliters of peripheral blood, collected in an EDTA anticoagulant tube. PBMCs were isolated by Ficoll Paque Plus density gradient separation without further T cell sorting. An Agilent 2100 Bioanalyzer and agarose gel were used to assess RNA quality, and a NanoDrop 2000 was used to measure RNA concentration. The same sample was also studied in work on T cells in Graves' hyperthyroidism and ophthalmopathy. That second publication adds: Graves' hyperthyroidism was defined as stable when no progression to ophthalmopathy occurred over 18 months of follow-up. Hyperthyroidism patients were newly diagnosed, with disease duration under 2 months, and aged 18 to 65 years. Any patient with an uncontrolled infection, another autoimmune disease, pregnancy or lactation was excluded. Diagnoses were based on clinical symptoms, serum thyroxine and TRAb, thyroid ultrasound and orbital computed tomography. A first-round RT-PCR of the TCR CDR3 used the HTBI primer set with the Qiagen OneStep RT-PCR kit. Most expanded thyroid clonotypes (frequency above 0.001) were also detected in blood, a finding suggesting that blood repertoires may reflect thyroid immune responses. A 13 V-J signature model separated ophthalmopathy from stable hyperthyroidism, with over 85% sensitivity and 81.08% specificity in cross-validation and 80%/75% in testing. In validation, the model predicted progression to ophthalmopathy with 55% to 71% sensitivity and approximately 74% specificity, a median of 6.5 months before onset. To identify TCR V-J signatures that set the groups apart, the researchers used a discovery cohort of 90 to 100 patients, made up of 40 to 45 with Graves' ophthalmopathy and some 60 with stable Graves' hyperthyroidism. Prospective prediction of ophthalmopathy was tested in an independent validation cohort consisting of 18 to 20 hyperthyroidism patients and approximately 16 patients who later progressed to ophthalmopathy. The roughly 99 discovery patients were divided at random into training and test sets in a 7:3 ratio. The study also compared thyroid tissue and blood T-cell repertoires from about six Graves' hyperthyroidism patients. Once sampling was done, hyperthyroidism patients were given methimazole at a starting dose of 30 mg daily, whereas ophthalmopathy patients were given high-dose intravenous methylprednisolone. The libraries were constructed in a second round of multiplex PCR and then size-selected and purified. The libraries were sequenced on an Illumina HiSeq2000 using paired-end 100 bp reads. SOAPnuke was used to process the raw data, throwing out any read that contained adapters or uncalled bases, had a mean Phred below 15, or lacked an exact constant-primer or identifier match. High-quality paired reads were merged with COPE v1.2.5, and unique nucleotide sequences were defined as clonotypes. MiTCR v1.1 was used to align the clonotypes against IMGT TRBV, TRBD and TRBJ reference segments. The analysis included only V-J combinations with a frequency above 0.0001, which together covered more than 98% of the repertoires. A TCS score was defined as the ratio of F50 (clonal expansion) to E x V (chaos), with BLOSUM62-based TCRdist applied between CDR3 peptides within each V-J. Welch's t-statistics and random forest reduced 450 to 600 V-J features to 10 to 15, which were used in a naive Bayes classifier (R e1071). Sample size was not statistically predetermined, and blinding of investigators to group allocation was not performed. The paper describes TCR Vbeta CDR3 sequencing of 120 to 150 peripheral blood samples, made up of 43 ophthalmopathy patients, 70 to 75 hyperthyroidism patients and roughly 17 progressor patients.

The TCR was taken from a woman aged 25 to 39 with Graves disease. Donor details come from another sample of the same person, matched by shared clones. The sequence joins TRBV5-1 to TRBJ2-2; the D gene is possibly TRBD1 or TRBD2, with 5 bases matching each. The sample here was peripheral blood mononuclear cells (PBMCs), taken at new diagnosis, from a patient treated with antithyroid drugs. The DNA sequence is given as TGCGCCAGCAGCCCCATTGGGGGACCCCGCACCGGGGAGCTGTTTTTT. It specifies CASSPIGGPRTGELFF.